The 5 T cell receptor beta chains presented below share a single source sample, sequenced in a study of cytotoxic CD8 clonotypes in ibrutinib-treated CLL listed by TCRdb under 2021. Library preparation used the immunoSEQ multiplex PCR assay. Here the immuneACCESS table is served through TCRdb, limited to in-frame sequences with V and J called. Missing clones are a known gap in these copies; in checked studies unresolved V genes cover under half, and the rest lacks a known reason. Counted in this sample were some 70,000 clones; roughly 72% of them appeared once. The top ten constitute roughly 5.7% of the sample. The time point label here, explained by the study, means: approximately eleven months on ibrutinib. Sample: PBMCs, taken after 12 months of ibrutinib treatment. The receptors were sampled from a human donor with chronic lymphocytic leukemia.

This chain joins TRBV7-9 and TRBJ2-2, with 8 bases lining up with TRBD1. CDR3 length: 15 residues. Germline values: CDR1 SEHNR, CDR2 FQNEAQ (reference sequence). V trimming: 1 base; J trimming: 3 bases; junction bases outside the gene matches: 1. CDR3: CASSLDRGYTGELFF. The CDR3 DNA is TGTGCCAGCAGCTTAGACAGGGGGTACACCGGGGAGCTGTTTTTT.

This clone was recorded once. Written as DNA, the CDR3 is TGTGCCAGCAGTTACCGAGGGGGCGCGGGTACGCAGTATTTT. Its translation is CASSYRGGAGTQYF. The rearrangement joins TRBV6-5 to TRBJ2-3; 7 positions match TRBD1. The V segment lost 2 bases and the J segment 8 bases; nucleotides outside the gene matches: 7. The germline V gene has CDR1 MNHEY and CDR2 SVGAGI. The CDR3 has 14 residues.

The chain joins TRBV5-1 to TRBJ2-1; the match to TRBD2 covers 12 bases. The germline V gene has CDR1 SGHRS and CDR2 YFSETQ. CDR3 length: 15 residues. The trim removed 4 bases at V and 8 bases at J, leaving 7 bases unmatched. The CDR3 coding sequence is TGCGCCAGCAGCACGACTAGCGGGGGTTCGGATGAGCAGTTCTTC. It specifies CASSTTSGGSDEQFF.

The J gene is TRBJ2-6, the V gene TRBV5-1; 9 nucleotides line up with TRBD1. The CDR3 spans 18 residues. CDR1 and CDR2 from the germline V gene are SGHRS and YFSETQ. V lost 5 bases and J lost 4; bases outside the gene matches: 13. The CDR3 nucleotides are TGCGCCAGCAGTAGAGGGGGACAGGGTTTGTCCGGGGCCAACGTCCTGACTTTC. Protein sequence: CASSRGGQGLSGANVLTF.

The sample holds a few counts of this clone. This chain joins TRBV9 and TRBJ1-6; D not resolved. In germline, CDR1 is SGDLS, CDR2 YYNGEE. V lost 3 bases and J 16 bases, leaving 8 bases between the germline ends. The CDR3 is 10 residues long. CDR3 sequence reads: CASSGYKLHF. CDR3 DNA sequence: TGTGCCAGCAGCGGATACAAGCTCCACTTT.